The next 5 T cell receptor beta chains were all read from a single sample in a study of tumor-infiltrating lymphocytes in primary liver carcinoma. For blood RNA, unsorted whole blood served as the source, and germline DNA was extracted too. Total RNA amounting to around 540 ng was the source from which TCR beta cDNA was made with a constant-region primer. Three nested multiplex PCR rounds of slightly modified ARM-PCR generated TCR beta libraries. Researchers ran the first two PCR rounds for around 10 cycles each with TRBV1-TRBV30 forward primers and a C-beta reverse primer. TCRdb passed the multiplex PCR reads through MiXCR, listing each CDR3 protein once. The sample records approximately 330,000 distinct CDR3 sequences, approximately 65% being singletons. Sequenced input: peripheral blood. These receptors were collected from a man aged 40-49 years with primary liver carcinoma and hepatitis B virus infection.

This clonotype was detected a few times. The chain carries TRBV30 and TRBJ1-1, with D unclear. Trimming stripped 2 bases from V and 6 bases from J, with 7 bases between. The CDR3 is 11 amino acids. The germline gives CDR1 GTSNPN, CDR2 SVGIG (reference sequence). The CDR3 reads CAWSPGAEAFF. The CDR3 DNA follows: TGTGCCTGGAGTCCGGGTGCTGAAGCTTTCTTT.

This clonotype has ten or more counts. The chain employs TRBV6-5 and TRBJ2-5, with 10 bases lining up with TRBD2. Germline V gene sequence: CDR1 MNHEY, CDR2 SVGAGI. The CDR3 consists of 17 residues. Unmatched junction bases numbered 16, after V lost 7 bases and J lost 5 bases. The CDR3 DNA is TGTGCCAGCATTCGATCCCTAGCGGGAGTCTGGGAGGAGACCCAGTACTTC. Residues: CASIRSLAGVWEETQYF.

The chain combines TRBV11-2 with TRBJ2-7; D may be TRBD1 (6 bases). CDR1 SGHAT and CDR2 FQNNGV come from the germline V gene. V gave up 11 bases and J gave up 2 bases, with 22 bases separating them. The CDR3 spans 15 residues. The CDR3, as DNA: TGTGCCTGCGGCTTGGACAGTTCCGTAACCTACGAGCAGTACTTC. This sequence encodes CACGLDSSVTYEQYF.

Note on this clonotype: Without the conserved terminal phenylalanine or tryptophan, this CDR3 likely stems from a read error. The DNA is left out, because the CDR3 cannot be placed on it with certainty; the CDR3 is given as TCRdb lists it. The V gene is TRBV11-2, the J gene TRBJ2-7; the D call of TRBD1 is as the table states it, not checked on the DNA. Per the germline V gene, CDR1 is SGHAT and CDR2 is FQNNGV. The CDR3 length is 14 residues, termini included. This chain's CDR3 is CASSLAGDVYEQCI.

This clonotype occurred many times. As DNA, the CDR3 is TGTGCCAGCAGTTCACTAGCGGGAGGTGACATTCAGTACTTC. Translating it yields CASSSLAGGDIQYF. The J gene is TRBJ2-4, the V gene TRBV5-5, with 12 bases fitting TRBD2. CDR3 length: 14 residues. From germline, CDR1 is SGHKS and CDR2 YYEKEE (reference sequence). Unmatched junction bases numbered 5, after V lost 5 bases and J lost 8 bases.